A single TCR beta chain is shown here with its context. Antigen: not known. A much bigger clone sits one base away, suggesting this may be a read error. V lost 5 bases, J lost 11 bases, and 11 bases stayed unmatched. CDR3 length: 13 residues. Germline-derived CDR1 and CDR2 are SGHTA and FQGNSA. These data originate in a study of glioma-infiltrating T cells. Amplification of TCR alpha and beta CDR3 regions from RNA used iRepertoire nested multiplex PCR. For one-step reverse transcription and amplification, about 90-450 ng of tissue mRNA or PBMC total RNA was used. TCRdb called the multiplex PCR reads again in MiXCR, with one record for every CDR3 protein. Among some 190,000 distinct CDR3 sequences listed, over 25% were seen once. Findings and limits, study-wide: Non-neoplastic patients had below-expected tissue-blood divergence, while all gliomas exceeded expectation. Tissue and blood shared very few CDR3 sequences.

The V call is TRBV7-2, the J call TRBJ1-1, with TRBD1 identical over 7 bases. The specimen was glioma tissue, nonneoplastic brain tissue, or PBMCs (not recorded which). This clonotype was obtained from a human donor with low-grade glioma or glioblastoma, undergoing nonglioma brain surgery, or in good health (not recorded which). The CDR3 coding sequence is TGTGCCAGCAGCGCCCGGGACAGAGAGAGGGCTTTCTTT. Its protein product is CASSARDRERAFF.